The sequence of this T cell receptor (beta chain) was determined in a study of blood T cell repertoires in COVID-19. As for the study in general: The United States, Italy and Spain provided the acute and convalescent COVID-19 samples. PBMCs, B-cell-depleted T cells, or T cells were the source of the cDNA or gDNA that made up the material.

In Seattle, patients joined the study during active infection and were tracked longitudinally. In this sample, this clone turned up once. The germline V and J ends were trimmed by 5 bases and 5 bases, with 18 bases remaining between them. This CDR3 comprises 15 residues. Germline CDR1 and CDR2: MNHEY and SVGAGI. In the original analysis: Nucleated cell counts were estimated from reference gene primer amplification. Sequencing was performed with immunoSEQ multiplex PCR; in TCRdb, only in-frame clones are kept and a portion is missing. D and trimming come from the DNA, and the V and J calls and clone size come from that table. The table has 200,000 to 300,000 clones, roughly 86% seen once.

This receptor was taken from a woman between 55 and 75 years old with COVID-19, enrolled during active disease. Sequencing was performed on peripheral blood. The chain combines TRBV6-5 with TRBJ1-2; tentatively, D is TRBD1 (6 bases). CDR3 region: CASSLTRGGLYGYTF. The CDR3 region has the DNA TGTGCCAGCAGTCTTACGAGGGGGGGATTATATGGCTACACCTTC.